Below, 32 T cell receptor beta chains from the same sample are listed, as sequenced in a study of blood T cell repertoires in COVID-19 (dated by TCRdb to about 2020). Libraries were constructed by the immunoSEQ multiplex PCR assay. Imported from immuneACCESS, the table was reduced by TCRdb to in-frame sequences with V and J called. These copies leave out some clones; in studies compared against another copy, an unresolved V gene accounts for under half, and the cause of the remainder is not known. This sample comprises under 350,000 clones, 80% to 90% of them detected only once. About 4.2% of the sample is taken by the ten largest. Source material: PBMCs or T cells enriched from blood (not recorded which). The receptors were gathered from a woman between 40 and 55 years old with acute COVID-19.

This clone showed up just once. The chain combines TRBV5-1 with TRBJ2-1; maybe TRBD1 (5 bases). The length of the CDR3 is 15 residues. Germline V gives CDR1 SGHRS, CDR2 YFSETQ. The V and J ends lost 2 bases and 10 bases respectively, with 19 bases between them. The CDR3 bases are TGCGCCAGCAGCTTATATAGGGGCACTTCAGACGAGCAGTTCTTC. Translating gives CASSLYRGTSDEQFF. The variable domain in full, with the rest retrieved from reference TRBV5-1 and TRBJ2-1, is KAGVTQTPRYLIKTRGQQVTLSCSPISGHRSVSWYQQTPGQGLQFLFEYFSETQRNKGNFPGRFSGRQFSNSRSEMNVSTLELGDSALYLCASSLYRGTSDEQFFGPGTRLTVL.

The chain is built from TRBV7-8 and TRBJ2-3; D might be TRBD2 (5 bases). V was cut by 1 base and J by 0 bases, with 11 bases left in between. From germline, CDR1 is SGHVS and CDR2 FQNEAQ. The CDR3 covers 16 residues. The CDR3 nucleotides read TGTGCCAGCAGCTTAGTTCAGATAGCGAGCACAGATACGCAGTATTTT. It yields the protein CASSLVQIASTDTQYF.

The V call is TRBV3-1 (or the pseudogene TRBV3-2), the J call TRBJ1-6; no firm D call. The V gene's germline CDR1 is LGHDT and CDR2 YNNKEL (reference sequence). V was cut by 0 bases and J by 6 bases, with 3 bases left in between. The CDR3 totals 13 residues. In DNA form, the CDR3 reads TGTGCCAGCAGCCAAGACGTTAATTCACCCCTCCACTTT. This gives the protein CASSQDVNSPLHF.

The sample holds one count of this clone. The chain links TRBV19 to TRBJ2-3, with TRBD2 as a possible D gene (5 bases). Trimming took 1 base from V and 5 from J, leaving 7 bases between them. The CDR3 length is 13 residues. From germline, CDR1 is LNHDA and CDR2 SQIVND (reference sequence). The CDR3 is CASSIGGKDTQYF. In DNA form, the CDR3 reads TGTGCCAGTAGTATAGGAGGGAAAGATACGCAGTATTTT. The whole variable domain, filled in from reference TRBV19 and TRBJ2-3, reads DGGITQSPKYLFRKEGQNVTLSCEQNLNHDAMYWYRQDPGQGLRLIYYSQIVNDFQKGDIAEGYSVSREKKESFPLTVTSAQKNPTAFYLCASSIGGKDTQYFGPGTRLTVL.

V usage is TRBV7-2 and J usage is TRBJ1-6, with TRBD1 matching over 12 bases. V lost 4 bases and J lost 14; bases outside the gene matches: 9. The CDR3 runs to 15 residues. CDR1 SGHTA and CDR2 FQGNSA come from the germline V gene. The CDR3 DNA reads as TGTGCCAGCAGCTCACCGGGACAGGGGGCAATGGCCCTCCACTTT. This translates into CASSSPGQGAMALHF.

This clone was recorded a few times. The chain uses TRBV4-2 and TRBJ1-3; TRBD1 matches 7 bases. Germline V gene sequence: CDR1 LGHNA, CDR2 YNFKEQ. The CDR3 contains 16 residues. J was trimmed by 2 bases and V by 1 base; bases with no gene match: 5. CDR3 in DNA: TGTGCCAGCAGCCAAGGCACAACAGGGGCTGGAAACACCATATATTTT. Translation gives CASSQGTTGAGNTIYF.

This sequence joins TRBV27 and TRBJ2-1; possibly TRBD1 for D (6 bases). This CDR3 spans 14 amino acids. Trimming removed 5 bases at V and 0 bases at J, with 8 bases between. CDR1 and CDR2 (germline): MNHEY, SMNVEV (reference sequence). The CDR3 spells CASSRGSSYNEQFF. In nucleotides, the CDR3 is TGTGCCAGCAGTAGGGGGAGCTCCTACAATGAGCAGTTCTTC.

The J gene is TRBJ1-1, the V gene TRBV7-9; D is perhaps TRBD1 (6 bases). Germline values: CDR1 SEHNR, CDR2 FQNEAQ (reference sequence). The V end lost 5 bases, the J end lost 4 bases, and 20 bases lay between the germline ends. This CDR3 has 16 amino acids. The DNA of the CDR3 is TGTGCCAGCAGCCAGTTACCTGACAGGTTGGGCACTGAAGCTTTCTTT. Protein sequence: CASSQLPDRLGTEAFF.

The chain carries TRBV7-9 and TRBJ2-5; D is possibly TRBD2 (6 bases). The CDR3 runs 14 residues. In germline, CDR1 is SEHNR, CDR2 FQNEAQ (reference sequence). V shed 5 bases and J shed 2 bases, with 12 bases lying between them. The CDR3, as DNA: TGTGCCAGCAGCGCCAGACTAGGGCAAGAGACCCAGTACTTC. It is translated as CASSARLGQETQYF.

The V and J genes are TRBV28 and TRBJ1-2; the match to TRBD1 covers 8 bases. V shed 3 bases, J shed 3 bases, and the junction held 9 bases outside the gene matches. Germline V lookup: CDR1 MDHEN, CDR2 SYDVKM. CDR3 length equals 16 residues. CDR3 sequence reads: CASSLGGQGFYYGYTF. Written as DNA, the CDR3 is TGTGCCAGCAGTTTGGGAGGACAGGGATTTTACTATGGCTACACCTTC.

V is TRBV3-1 (or the pseudogene TRBV3-2) and J is TRBJ2-1, with TRBD2 matching 13 bases. V shed 2 bases and J 7 bases; nucleotides not matched to a gene: 2. The CDR3 contains 15 residues. The germline V gene has CDR1 LGHDT and CDR2 YNNKEL (reference sequence). DNA of the CDR3: TGTGCCAGCAGCCAAAGACTAGCGGGGGGAAATGAGCAGTTCTTC. Translated: CASSQRLAGGNEQFF.

In its sample, this clone is medium-sized (0.01 to 0.1%). This chain joins TRBV9 and TRBJ2-7, with 7 bases that match TRBD1. This CDR3 contains 14 residues. Trimming removed 3 bases from V and 2 bases from J; junction bases left unmatched: 5. The germline V gene has CDR1 SGDLS and CDR2 YYNGEE. CDR3 DNA: TGTGCCAGCAGCGCCGGGACAGAGACCTACGAGCAGTACTTC. Its protein product is CASSAGTETYEQYF.

The chain employs TRBV7-9 and TRBJ1-4, with TRBD1 matching 9 bases. The CDR3 is 15 residues long. Losses at the gene ends were 3 bases for V and 7 bases for J; bases not matched to a gene: 6. Germline loops: CDR1 SEHNR, CDR2 FQNEAQ (reference sequence). CDR3 nucleotides: TGTGCCAGCAGCTTGGGGACAGGGCAGGGTGAAAAACTGTTTTTT. Its translation is CASSLGTGQGEKLFF. The complete variable domain, with remaining parts taken from reference TRBV7-9 and TRBJ1-4, reads DTGVSQNPRHKITKRGQNVTFRCDPISEHNRLYWYRQTLGQGPEFLTYFQNEAQLEKSRLLSDRFSAERPKGSFSTLEIQRTEQGDSAMYLCASSLGTGQGEKLFFGSGTQLSVL.

The chain joins TRBV2 to TRBJ1-5; 7 bases agree with TRBD1. The CDR3 sequence is 14 residues long. Trimming cost V 6 bases and J 5 bases; bases outside gene matches: 7. Germline V gene sequence: CDR1 SNHLY, CDR2 FYNNEI. In DNA form, the CDR3 reads TGTGCCAGCAGGAAAGACAGGGAGGATCAGCCCCAGCATTTT. Protein product: CASRKDREDQPQHF.

CDR3 DNA sequence: TGTGCCAGCAGCCCCGCCCAGGGGATACTCAACCAGCCCCAGCATTTT. This codes for CASSPAQGILNQPQHF. The rearrangement joins TRBV7-2 to TRBJ1-5, with D tentatively TRBD1 (6 bases). The CDR3 is 16 residues long. Germline assignment: CDR1 SGHTA and CDR2 FQGNSA. V was trimmed by 5 bases and J by 7 bases, leaving 21 bases between them.

The chain uses TRBV12-5 and TRBJ2-7; 8 bases fit TRBD1. From germline, CDR1 is LGHNT and CDR2 FRNRAP. The CDR3 sequence is 14 residues long. With 6 bases clipped from V and 0 bases from J, the junction kept 4 bases outside the gene matches. The CDR3 DNA sequence: TGTGCTAGTGGCCCCGGGACAGGCTCCTACGAGCAGTACTTC. Protein sequence: CASGPGTGSYEQYF.

The CDR3 DNA reads TGCAGCGCCACGTTGGACAGGGTGGGAGAGGCTTTCTTT. Amino acids: CSATLDRVGEAFF. The V and J genes are TRBV29-1 and TRBJ1-1; 8 bases agree with TRBD1. The CDR3 runs 13 residues. V was pared by 7 bases and J by 11 bases, with 15 bases of the junction left unmatched. Germline CDR1 reads SQVTM; CDR2 reads ANQGSEA. The variable domain in full, with the rest retrieved from reference TRBV29-1 and TRBJ1-1, is SAVISQKPSRDICQRGTSLTIQCQVDSQVTMMFWYRQQPGQSLTLIATANQGSEATYESGFVIDKFPISRPNLTFSTLTVSNMSPEDSSIYLCSATLDRVGEAFFGQGTRLTVV.

J is TRBJ1-1 and V is TRBV4-2, with D maybe TRBD1 (5 bases). Germline V gene sequence: CDR1 LGHNA, CDR2 YNFKEQ. The V and J ends lost 5 bases and 1 base respectively, with 14 bases between them. The CDR3 extends over 15 amino acids. CDR3: CASSAQEGANTEAFF. CDR3 DNA sequence: TGTGCCAGCAGCGCACAGGAAGGGGCGAACACTGAAGCTTTCTTT.

The chain couples TRBV6-5 to TRBJ2-1; 9 bases match TRBD2. CDR1 and CDR2 from the germline V gene are MNHEY and SVGAGI. J gave up 4 bases and V 2 bases, and 6 bases lay outside the gene matches. The CDR3 contains 16 residues. The CDR3: CASSYQPGLAYNEQFF. CDR3 in DNA: TGTGCCAGCAGTTACCAACCGGGACTAGCATACAATGAGCAGTTCTTC.

V gene TRBV6-1 combines with J gene TRBJ2-1; 11 bases are shared with TRBD2. The CDR3 has 16 amino acids. Germline lookup yields CDR1 MNHNS and CDR2 SASEGT. V dropped 4 bases and J dropped 0; count of bases not matched to a gene: 2. CDR3 coding DNA: TGTGCCAGCAGTGCTCTAGCGGGGGGCTCCTACAATGAGCAGTTCTTC. Translating it yields CASSALAGGSYNEQFF.

The chain carries TRBV4-2 and TRBJ1-1, with 7 positions matching TRBD1. Trimming removed 1 base from V and 0 bases from J; junction bases left unmatched: 20. CDR1 and CDR2 from the germline V gene are LGHNA and YNFKEQ. The CDR3 sequence is 21 residues long. The CDR3 sequence: CASSQVFHQQGPKPLNTEAFF. DNA for the CDR3: TGTGCCAGCAGCCAAGTCTTCCACCAACAGGGGCCGAAACCCTTGAACACTGAAGCTTTCTTT.

The V call is TRBV27, the J call TRBJ2-7; D is unclear. V was pared by 6 bases and J by 3 bases, with 12 bases between. The CDR3 totals 13 residues. The germline V gene encodes CDR1 MNHEY and CDR2 SMNVEV (reference sequence). The DNA of the CDR3 is TGTGCCAGCAGCAGCCGGGTCCTCTACGAGCAGTACTTC. Its protein is CASSSRVLYEQYF.

This clone was detected once. The rearrangement joins TRBV10-3 to TRBJ1-1, with D possibly being TRBD1 (5 bases). V lost 8 bases and J 4 bases, leaving 20 bases between the germline ends. Germline V gene sequence: CDR1 ENHRY, CDR2 SYGVKD. The CDR3 contains 15 residues. The CDR3 nucleotides read TGTGCCATCGGACTAGGGGCCGCGTGGGGCACTGAAGCTTTCTTT. Protein sequence: CAIGLGAAWGTEAFF.

This chain joins TRBV7-6 and TRBJ2-5; maybe TRBD1 (6 bases). The CDR3 sequence is 18 residues long. Germline V lookup: CDR1 SGHVS, CDR2 FNYEAQ. V lost 0 bases and J lost 6, with 23 bases in between. In DNA, the CDR3 is TGTGCCAGCAGCTTAGCGAGGGCGGAGCGGACAGCACATCAGACCCAGTACTTC. Protein product: CASSLARAERTAHQTQYF.

The chain combines TRBV19 with TRBJ1-5; the D gene is possibly TRBD1 (5 bases). V was shortened by 5 bases and J by 1 base, with 15 bases between the two germline ends. The germline CDR1 and CDR2 sequences are LNHDA and SQIVND (reference sequence). The CDR3 has 16 residues. The CDR3 nucleotides read TGTGCCAGTAGTGGGGCCGGGCAGCTCAGCAATCAGCCCCAGCATTTT. Translation gives CASSGAGQLSNQPQHF.

The chain combines TRBV28 with TRBJ2-2; a possible D gene is TRBD1 (5 bases). Trimming shortened V by 8 bases and J by 0 bases, and 10 bases separated the two germline ends. The CDR3 totals 14 residues. Germline-derived CDR1 and CDR2 are MDHEN and SYDVKM. In nucleotides, the CDR3 is TGTGCCAGCTTTCTACAGGCGAACACCGGGGAGCTGTTTTTT. Its translation is CASFLQANTGELFF.

The chain joins TRBV5-1 to TRBJ2-3; 9 nucleotides line up with TRBD1. Losses at the gene ends were 0 bases for V and 1 base for J; bases not matched to a gene: 6. This CDR3 comprises 17 residues. Germline assignment: CDR1 SGHRS and CDR2 YFSETQ. CDR3 sequence reads: CASSLAVWTGGTDTQYF. The DNA of the CDR3 is TGCGCCAGCAGCTTGGCGGTTTGGACAGGGGGCACAGATACGCAGTATTTT.

This clone was seen only once. The V gene is TRBV9, the J gene TRBJ1-2, with 10 bases that match TRBD1. The CDR3 totals 17 residues. The germline gives CDR1 SGDLS, CDR2 YYNGEE. Unmatched junction bases numbered 13, after V lost 0 bases and J lost 8 bases. Here the CDR3 DNA reads TGTGCCAGCAGCGTAGCTCCCCTGGGACAGGGGAATGAAGGCTACACCTTC. Protein sequence: CASSVAPLGQGNEGYTF.

About this clone: An end of the junction does not agree with germline; a read error may underlie this. J is TRBJ1-2 and V is TRBV7-6; 8 nucleotides line up with TRBD1. Germline CDR1 reads SGHVS; CDR2 reads FNYEAQ. The length of the CDR3 is 13 residues. CDR3 DNA: TGTGCCAGCAGCGACAGGGGTAACGATGGCTACACCTTC. Protein: CASSDRGNDGYTF.

J is TRBJ1-6 and V is TRBV7-8; the match to TRBD1 covers 9 bases. Looked up from germline, CDR1 is SGHVS and CDR2 is FQNEAQ. The CDR3 covers 14 residues. V gave up 5 bases and J gave up 9 bases; unmatched junction bases: 5. CDR3 residues: CASSPPGQGSPLHF. DNA for the CDR3: TGTGCCAGCAGCCCCCCGGGACAGGGTTCACCCCTCCACTTT.

The rearrangement links TRBV27 to TRBJ1-3; maybe TRBD1 (5 bases). Germline lookup yields CDR1 MNHEY and CDR2 SMNVEV (reference sequence). V lost 3 bases and J lost 2, with 17 bases in between. This CDR3 is built from 17 residues. The CDR3 nucleotides read TGTGCCAGCAGTTTTTCGTTCCCTGGCAGGGCTGGAAACACCATATATTTT. As protein: CASSFSFPGRAGNTIYF.

The V and J genes are TRBV5-4 and TRBJ1-2; weak D call: TRBD1 (6 bases). The ends were cut back, 0 bases at V and 8 bases at J, with 20 bases in the middle. There are 16 residues in the CDR3. Looked up from germline, CDR1 is SGHNT and CDR2 is YYREEE (reference sequence). This CDR3 reads CASSLGQADGIEGYTF. CDR3 DNA: TGTGCCAGCAGCTTGGGACAGGCGGACGGAATAGAAGGCTACACCTTC.